This T cell receptor beta chain was sequenced in a study of shared clonotypes between healthy human individuals. CDR3 size: 16 residues. Germline CDR1 and CDR2: SEHNR and FQNEAQ (reference sequence). V gave up 1 base and J gave up 0 bases, with 11 bases separating them. CD45RO-negative, CCR7-positively selected cells formed the naive CD8 fraction, excluding terminally differentiated effector memory CD45RA+ cells. Assay execution took place at the deep level. The table came from immunoSEQ multiplex PCR; TCRdb's copy has only in-frame clones and leaves some out. The sample comprises a few million clones, just under 95% of which are singletons, and more than 1.5% rests with the top ten.

This receptor was taken from a man in his late teens or twenties in good health. Some clones in this sample may be carry-over from other donors' samples. Material: naive CD8+ T cells from PBMCs. The genes are TRBV7-9 and TRBJ2-3; D remains unclear. CDR3 sequence: CASSLGAHTSTDTQYF. The CDR3 DNA sequence: TGTGCCAGCAGCTTAGGGGCACATACTAGCACAGATACGCAGTATTTT.